These T cell receptor beta chains were read from a single sample in a study of cytomegalovirus exposure and HLA in healthy donors. The table came from immunoSEQ multiplex PCR; TCRdb's copy has only in-frame clones and leaves some out. Its clone listing holds 110,000 to 150,000 clones. The specimen was PBMCs. The receptors originated from a male donor in good health and CMV-seronegative. Both conserved end residues are part of each CDR3. Each record gives: D gene, V gene, J gene, CDR3 protein, CDR3 DNA. D genes are given only for firm matches.

>-|TRBV28|TRBJ1-1
CASSRHSMNTEAFF
TGTGCCAGCAGCCGACATTCAATGAACACTGAAGCTTTCTTT
>-|TRBV6-6|TRBJ2-2
CATAATTGELFF
TGTGCCACCGCGGCTACCACCGGGGAGCTGTTTTTT
>TRBD1|TRBV5-1|TRBJ1-2
CASRGTGANYGYTF
TGCGCCAGCAGGGGGACAGGGGCGAACTATGGCTACACCTTC
>TRBD1|TRBV19|TRBJ1-5
CASKDRGDQPQHF
TGTGCCAGTAAGGACAGGGGGGATCAGCCCCAGCATTTT
>TRBD1|TRBV7-9|TRBJ1-1
CASSGLTGTFTEAFF
TGTGCCAGCAGCGGCTTGACAGGGACTTTCACTGAAGCTTTCTTT
>-|TRBV11-3|TRBJ2-5
CASSLGGTLETQYF
TGTGCCAGCAGCTTAGGGGGCACCCTGGAGACCCAGTACTTC
>-|TRBV19|TRBJ2-2
CASSSLNTGELFF
TGTGCCAGTAGTTCTCTCAACACCGGGGAGCTGTTTTTT
>-|TRBV5-6|TRBJ1-1
CASSPRAYSEAFF
TGTGCCAGCAGCCCGCGGGCATATTCTGAAGCTTTCTTT
>-|TRBV6-1|TRBJ1-1
CASSARDVPRGEAFF
TGTGCCAGCAGTGCCCGCGACGTCCCCCGGGGTGAAGCTTTCTTT
>TRBD2|TRBV29-1|TRBJ2-1
CSVEAALAGERTSEQFF
TGCAGCGTTGAAGCGGCGCTAGCGGGAGAGCGGACGAGTGAGCAGTTCTTC
>TRBD2|TRBV19|TRBJ2-1
CASSVTSGNPLGEQFF
TGTGCCAGTAGTGTTACTAGCGGGAACCCGCTAGGTGAGCAGTTCTTC
>-|TRBV20-1|TRBJ2-3
CSARSTDTQYF
TGCAGTGCACGGAGCACAGATACGCAGTATTTT
>TRBD1|TRBV7-2|TRBJ2-7
CASSLGDRGPYEQYF
TGTGCCAGCAGCTTAGGGGACAGGGGGCCATACGAGCAGTACTTC
>TRBD1|TRBV30|TRBJ1-5
CAWNPGQGSRQPQHF
TGTGCCTGGAACCCGGGACAGGGATCGCGGCAGCCCCAGCATTTT
>-|TRBV25-1|TRBJ1-1
CASSEFGSRAGEAFF
TGTGCCAGCAGTGAATTTGGTAGTCGGGCAGGGGAAGCTTTCTTT
>-|TRBV6-6|TRBJ2-1
CASSYPNNEQFF
TGTGCCAGCAGTTATCCCAACAATGAGCAGTTCTTC
>TRBD1|TRBV6-5|TRBJ2-7
CASSMDREVEQYF
TGTGCCAGCAGTATGGACAGGGAGGTCGAGCAGTACTTC
>-|TRBV28|TRBJ1-2
CASSRGLNNYGYTF
TGTGCCAGCTCGAGAGGGCTTAATAACTATGGCTACACCTTC
>TRBD2|TRBV6-1|TRBJ2-1
CASSEAGSGGRHNEQFF
TGTGCCAGCAGTGAAGCTGGTAGCGGGGGTCGCCACAATGAGCAGTTCTTC
>-|TRBV2|TRBJ1-2
CASSEDREKGYTF
TGTGCCAGCAGTGAAGACAGGGAGAAAGGCTACACCTTC
>-|TRBV10-1|TRBJ2-7
CASSASHEQYF
TGCGCCAGCAGTGCTTCCCACGAGCAGTACTTC
>-|TRBV27|TRBJ2-5
CASTRSGHSQETQYF
TGTGCCAGCACCCGCTCGGGACACTCCCAAGAGACCCAGTACTTC
>TRBD2|TRBV12-5|TRBJ2-7
CASGLEVGGAHSGSREYF
TGTGCTAGTGGTTTGGAAGTGGGGGGAGCCCACAGCGGGAGTCGTGAGTACTTC
>-|TRBV30|TRBJ1-2
CAWSVEQGDGYTF
TGTGCCTGGAGTGTAGAACAGGGAGATGGCTACACCTTC
>-|TRBV7-8|TRBJ2-1
CASSLEDTYNEQFF
TGTGCCAGCAGCTTAGAGGACACCTACAATGAGCAGTTCTTC
>-|TRBV10-3|TRBJ1-2
CAISVLNGGYTF
TGTGCCATCAGTGTTCTCAACGGGGGCTACACCTTC
>-|TRBV27|TRBJ2-2
CASSLPGDRELFF
TGTGCCAGCAGTTTACCAGGGGACCGGGAGCTGTTTTTT
>-|TRBV19|TRBJ2-6
CASSDKLGGTVGANVLTF
TGTGCCAGTAGTGACAAGCTGGGGGGTACAGTTGGGGCCAACGTCCTGACTTTC
>TRBD1|TRBV2|TRBJ2-2
CATPLGQPNTGELFF
TGTGCCACCCCACTGGGACAGCCGAACACCGGGGAGCTGTTTTTT
>TRBD1|TRBV5-6|TRBJ1-1
CASSLVSRTGGEGNTEAFF
TGTGCCAGCAGCTTGGTTTCCCGGACAGGGGGCGAAGGGAACACTGAAGCTTTCTTT
>-|TRBV7-2|TRBJ1-1
CASSFSGMNTEAFF
TGTGCCAGCAGCTTTAGCGGGATGAACACTGAAGCTTTCTTT
>TRBD1|TRBV5-1|TRBJ2-3
CASSPGQGVDTQYF
TGCGCCAGCAGCCCAGGACAGGGTGTGGATACGCAGTATTTT
>-|TRBV18|TRBJ2-6
CASSPNPTSGANVLTF
TGTGCCAGCTCACCGAACCCGACTTCTGGGGCCAACGTCCTGACTTTC
>-|TRBV4-1|TRBJ2-2
CASSASPAGELFF
TGCGCCAGCAGCGCGTCACCAGCGGGGGAGCTGTTTTTT
>-|TRBV15|TRBJ2-7
CATSRDSGSREQYF
TGTGCCACCAGCAGAGATTCAGGGTCTCGGGAGCAGTACTTC
>-|TRBV27|TRBJ2-1
CASRLLRGPGNEQFF
TGTGCCAGCCGCCTCTTGCGGGGGCCCGGCAATGAGCAGTTCTTC
>TRBD2|TRBV4-2|TRBJ2-3
CASSKRLAGGPADTQYF
TGTGCCAGCAGCAAAAGACTAGCGGGGGGGCCGGCAGATACGCAGTATTTT
>-|TRBV4-3|TRBJ1-5
CASSQATGIQPQHF
TGCGCCAGCAGCCAAGCCACAGGGATTCAGCCCCAGCATTTT
>-|TRBV6-1|TRBJ1-2
CATTHYGYTF
TGTGCCACGACACACTATGGCTACACCTTC
>-|TRBV18|TRBJ1-5
CASSPLGTRENQPQHF
TGTGCCAGCTCACCATTGGGAACGCGGGAGAATCAGCCCCAGCATTTT
>-|TRBV10-3|TRBJ1-1
CAIRGGAEAFF
TGTGCCATCAGGGGAGGAGCTGAAGCTTTCTTT
>TRBD1|TRBV19|TRBJ1-5
CASSLTGGGQPQHF
TGTGCCAGTAGTCTGACAGGGGGAGGTCAGCCCCAGCATTTT
>-|TRBV9|TRBJ1-5
CASSVAGSGQPQHF
TGTGCCAGCAGCGTAGCAGGGTCTGGTCAGCCCCAGCATTTT
>TRBD1|TRBV4-2|TRBJ1-6
CASSQVSPETGIRRYYSPLHF
TGTGCCAGCAGCCAAGTTTCACCCGAGACAGGGATACGTCGATATTATTCACCCCTCCACTTT
>TRBD1|TRBV5-1|TRBJ2-6
CASSGGTGYLSGANVLTF
TGCGCCAGCAGTGGTGGGACAGGGTATCTCTCTGGGGCCAACGTCCTGACTTTC